The 16 T cell receptor beta chains below all came from one sample that was sequenced in a study of T-cell memory formation after mild COVID-19. One entry per CDR3 protein, called by TCRdb with MiXCR from the 5' RACE reads. In the table there are about 560,000 distinct CDR3 sequences, 17% of which are singletons. Sequenced material: PBMCs or a T cell subset sorted from them (not recorded which). The origin of the receptors is an adult woman who had mild COVID-19 (a few samples of this study predate the infection). Cell type and time point are not known.

This clonotype has more than one count but fewer than ten. The rearrangement uses TRBV19 and TRBJ2-1, with TRBD2 as a possible D gene (6 bases). The ends were cut back, 3 bases at V and 0 bases at J, with 12 bases in the middle. This CDR3 region has 16 residues. Per the germline V gene, CDR1 is LNHDA and CDR2 is SQIVND (reference sequence). The CDR3 sequence: CASSMSGGVSYNEQFF. CDR3 DNA sequence: TGTGCCAGTAGTATGAGCGGAGGGGTCTCCTACAATGAGCAGTTCTTC.

The table lists this clonotype with a few counts. The CDR3, as DNA: TGTGCCAGCAGCGTCGTCCCGGGACAGGGGGAGGGTGAGCAGTTCTTC. Translated, it gives CASSVVPGQGEGEQFF. The genes are TRBV9 and TRBJ2-1; 11 nucleotides line up with TRBD1. J gave up 9 bases and V 2 bases, and 10 bases lay outside the gene matches. CDR1 is SGDLS and CDR2 is YYNGEE in the germline V gene. This CDR3 has 16 residues.

This clonotype has only a few counts. The CDR3 loop is CASSFRTGSGAPYEQYF. CDR3 DNA: TGCGCCAGCAGCTTCCGGACGGGGAGCGGAGCCCCCTACGAGCAGTACTTC. The chain joins TRBV5-1 to TRBJ2-7; D possibly corresponds to TRBD2 (5 bases). V was cut by 2 bases and J by 2 bases, with 20 bases left in between. This CDR3 has 17 residues. Germline V CDR1 and CDR2: SGHRS, YFSETQ.

The chain uses TRBV9 and TRBJ1-1; tentative D call: TRBD1 (5 bases). Germline V lookup: CDR1 SGDLS, CDR2 YYNGEE. The CDR3 consists of 12 residues. The ends were cut back, 0 bases at V and 10 bases at J, with 10 bases in the middle. CDR3 sequence (DNA): TGTGCCAGCAGCGTAGAAGGGACGGCAGCTTTCTTT. It specifies CASSVEGTAAFF.

This chain joins TRBV7-9 and TRBJ1-1; the match to TRBD1 covers 8 bases. V lost 5 bases to trimming and J lost 0 bases; unmatched junction nucleotides: 8. Germline values: CDR1 SEHNR, CDR2 FQNEAQ (reference sequence). There are 16 residues in the CDR3. CDR3 sequence (DNA): TGTGCCAGCAGCATAAGGACAGGGCTCATGAACACTGAAGCTTTCTTT. This gives the protein CASSIRTGLMNTEAFF.

The chain has TRBV24-1 and TRBJ2-5; tentative D call: TRBD1 (5 bases). The CDR3 is made up of 15 amino acids. Germline CDR1 and CDR2: KGHDR and SFDVKD. The ends were cut back, 0 bases at V and 9 bases at J, with 16 bases in the middle. CDR3 region: CATSDLDQGVEAQYF. In nucleotides, the CDR3 is TGTGCCACCAGTGATTTGGACCAGGGTGTTGAGGCCCAGTACTTC.

This clonotype occurred a few times. This rearrangement joins TRBV12-3 or TRBV12-4 to TRBJ2-5, with TRBD2 matching 8 bases. The CDR3 runs to 15 residues. Germline trimming cut 6 bases from V and 5 bases from J; bases unmatched to any gene: 11. The CDR3 sequence is CASSHSRAGEETQYF. The CDR3, as DNA: TGTGCCAGCAGCCACTCTCGAGCGGGAGAGGAGACCCAGTACTTC.

In DNA, the CDR3 is TGTGCCAGCAGTGAAGGGACAGCGCCCGGAGTGACTGAAGCTTTCTTT. Amino acids: CASSEGTAPGVTEAFF. The rearrangement joins TRBV6-1 to TRBJ1-1, with D tentatively TRBD1 (6 bases). CDR3 length: 16 residues. V shed 1 base and J shed 5 bases, with 17 bases lying between them. From germline, CDR1 is MNHNS and CDR2 SASEGT.

Here the CDR3 DNA reads TGTGCCTGGAGTTCCTCAGTGGGCGAGCAGTACTTC. Amino acids: CAWSSSVGEQYF. V is TRBV30 and J is TRBJ2-7, with D uncertain. This CDR3 spans 12 amino acids. V lost 2 bases, J lost 6 bases, and 11 bases lay in between. Germline CDR1 is GTSNPN and CDR2 is SVGIG (reference sequence).

This sequence joins TRBV3-1 and TRBJ1-1, with a tentative D call TRBD1 (6 bases). The CDR3 is made up of 14 amino acids. Germline V CDR1 and CDR2: LGHDT, YNNKEL (reference sequence). With 0 bases removed from V and 6 bases from J, the gap between germline ends came to 11 bases. CDR3 coding DNA: TGTGCCAGCAGCCAAGATTGGGACACCCCTGAAGCTTTCTTT. Translated, it gives CASSQDWDTPEAFF.

This clonotype was detected only a few times. The V gene is TRBV7-9, the J gene TRBJ2-7; no firm D call. Germline V gene lookup returns CDR1 SEHNR and CDR2 FQNEAQ (reference sequence). The V gene lost 1 base and the J gene lost 0 bases, with 7 bases spanning the gap. The CDR3 loop spans 14 amino acids. CDR3 bases: TGTGCCAGCAGCTTAGTCGCTACCTCCTACGAGCAGTACTTC. Protein product: CASSLVATSYEQYF.

This clonotype was seen at least ten times. The chain links TRBV6-5 to TRBJ1-3; D gene uncertain. The CDR3 is 13 residues long. Trimming removed 5 bases at V and 2 bases at J, with 7 bases between. Germline lookup yields CDR1 MNHEY and CDR2 SVGAGI. CDR3 nucleotides: TGTGCCAGCAGTCCGGGAACTGGAAACACCATATATTTT. This codes for CASSPGTGNTIYF.

This clonotype occurred a few times. This chain connects TRBV11-1 to TRBJ2-7; TRBD2 matches at 9 bases. The germline CDR1 and CDR2 sequences are SGHAT and FQDESV (reference sequence). With 0 bases clipped from V and 2 bases from J, the junction kept 2 bases outside the gene matches. The CDR3 contains 15 residues. CDR3 DNA sequence: TGTGCCAGCAGCTTAGCCAGGACTAGCGCCTACGAGCAGTACTTC. Its protein is CASSLARTSAYEQYF.

The gene calls are TRBV7-3 and TRBJ2-5, with 8 positions matching TRBD2. CDR3 size: 15 residues. Looked up from germline, CDR1 is SGHTA and CDR2 is FQGTGA. With 5 bases clipped from V and 4 bases from J, the junction kept 9 bases outside the gene matches. The CDR3 DNA sequence: TGTGCCAGCAGCCCGACGGGACTAGAGGGAGAGACCCAGTACTTC. Translated: CASSPTGLEGETQYF.

This clonotype was seen a few times. This rearrangement joins TRBV6-5 to TRBJ2-7; D might be TRBD1 (5 bases). Deletions cut 2 bases from V and 7 bases from J, with 9 bases between. The CDR3 loop spans 12 amino acids. Per germline, CDR1 MNHEY and CDR2 SVGAGI. The CDR3 bases are TGTGCCAGCAGTTACCTTCAGGGTGAGCAGTACTTC. It yields the protein CASSYLQGEQYF.

This clonotype was recorded a few times. The chain employs TRBV7-9 and TRBJ2-1; a possible D gene is TRBD1 (7 bases). The germline CDR1 and CDR2 sequences are SEHNR and FQNEAQ (reference sequence). Trimming took 4 bases from V and 4 from J, leaving 11 bases between them. The CDR3 has 14 residues. The CDR3 DNA follows: TGTGCCAGCAGCTCAGGGGGGACGTACAATGAGCAGTTCTTC. Its protein is CASSSGGTYNEQFF.